These 30 T cell receptor beta chains were sequenced from one sample in a study of blood T cell repertoires in COVID-19. Clones were read by immunoSEQ multiplex PCR, and TCRdb kept only the in-frame ones, dropping some. The repertoire holds hundreds of thousands of clones, with less than 90% as singletons. Sequences were obtained from peripheral blood. These receptors all come from a woman between 50 and 59 years old with COVID-19, enrolled during active disease.

In its sample, this clone was seen a few times. The chain couples TRBV7-9 to TRBJ1-4, with D uncertain. The CDR3 covers 15 residues. The germline V gene has CDR1 SEHNR and CDR2 FQNEAQ (reference sequence). The V and J ends lost 1 base and 5 bases respectively, with 11 bases between them. The CDR3 here is CASSLGSDPNEKLFF. The CDR3 nucleotides are TGTGCCAGCAGCTTAGGTTCAGATCCAAATGAAAAACTGTTTTTT. The complete variable domain, with remaining parts taken from reference TRBV7-9 and TRBJ1-4, reads DTGVSQNPRHKITKRGQNVTFRCDPISEHNRLYWYRQTLGQGPEFLTYFQNEAQLEKSRLLSDRFSAERPKGSFSTLEIQRTEQGDSAMYLCASSLGSDPNEKLFFGSGTQLSVL.

The chain has TRBV5-1 and TRBJ2-7; 9 nucleotides align to TRBD2. The junction had 19 bases not matched to a gene; V was cut back by 3 bases and J by 3 bases. CDR1 SGHRS and CDR2 YFSETQ come from the germline V gene. The CDR3 contains 19 residues. CDR3 sequence (DNA): TGCGCCAGCAGCTCCTACCCGGGACTAGCTAGGGGGGGTGGCTACGAGCAGTACTTC. It encodes CASSSYPGLARGGGYEQYF.

This chain connects TRBV28 to TRBJ1-5; TRBD1 agrees at 7 bases. The CDR3 is 17 residues long. With V trimmed by 4 bases and J by 5 bases, 14 bases remained unmatched. Germline V gene data show CDR1 as MDHEN and CDR2 as SYDVKM. CDR3 sequence reads: CASSSQQGRGGHQPQHF. CDR3 DNA: TGTGCCAGCAGTTCGCAACAGGGACGAGGGGGCCATCAGCCCCAGCATTTT.

The genes are TRBV7-9 and TRBJ2-7; 8 bases line up with TRBD1. Looked up from germline, CDR1 is SEHNR and CDR2 is FQNEAQ (reference sequence). The ends lost 1 base at V and 7 bases at J; junction bases unmatched: 6. The CDR3 consists of 14 residues. The CDR3 loop is CASSLGQGAGEQYF. CDR3 in DNA: TGTGCCAGCAGCTTAGGGCAGGGGGCAGGGGAGCAGTACTTC. Combining the CDR3 with reference TRBV7-9 and TRBJ2-7 gives the whole variable domain DTGVSQNPRHKITKRGQNVTFRCDPISEHNRLYWYRQTLGQGPEFLTYFQNEAQLEKSRLLSDRFSAERPKGSFSTLEIQRTEQGDSAMYLCASSLGQGAGEQYFGPGTRLTVT.

The gene calls are TRBV10-3 and TRBJ2-3; 8 positions agree with TRBD2. The ends lost 6 bases at V and 0 bases at J; junction bases unmatched: 5. Germline CDR1 is ENHRY and CDR2 is SYGVKD. The CDR3 sequence is 15 residues long. CDR3 coding DNA: TGTGCCATCAGGGGAGCGGGGGTAAGCACAGATACGCAGTATTTT. Translated, it gives CAIRGAGVSTDTQYF.

The chain couples TRBV3-1 (or the pseudogene TRBV3-2) to TRBJ2-1; D is unresolved. The CDR3 runs to 14 residues. Germline CDR1 reads LGHDT; CDR2 reads YNNKEL (reference sequence). The V end was cut by 0 bases, the J end by 6 bases, with 9 bases between. This chain's CDR3 is CASSQDSHSNEQFF. In DNA, the CDR3 is TGTGCCAGCAGCCAAGACTCCCACTCCAATGAGCAGTTCTTC.

This clone was recorded once. The V gene is TRBV11-2, the J gene TRBJ1-1, with a tentative D call TRBD1 (6 bases). The CDR3 consists of 13 residues. V dropped 5 bases and J dropped 6 bases, with 13 bases sitting between them. CDR1 SGHAT and CDR2 FQNNGV come from the germline V gene. The CDR3 DNA sequence: TGTGCCAGCAGCCGCGGGGGGGCTGCTGAAGCTTTCTTT. This gives the protein CASSRGGAAEAFF.

In its sample, this clone was seen once. The chain employs TRBV19 and TRBJ1-1; tentatively, D is TRBD1 (5 bases). This CDR3 has 12 residues. Trimming shortened V by 10 bases and J by 7 bases, and 16 bases separated the two germline ends. Per the germline V gene, CDR1 is LNHDA and CDR2 is SQIVND (reference sequence). CDR3 region: CATGNRQIEAFF. The CDR3 DNA sequence: TGTGCCACCGGAAACCGACAGATTGAAGCTTTCTTT.

This chain links TRBV9 with TRBJ2-2; a weak D match, TRBD1 (6 bases). Trimming took 4 bases from V and 7 from J, leaving 14 bases between them. Germline values: CDR1 SGDLS, CDR2 YYNGEE. There are 14 residues in the CDR3. The CDR3, as DNA: TGTGCCAGCAGCCTCAATGGGGGCATCGGGGAGCTGTTTTTT. Its protein product is CASSLNGGIGELFF.

The genes are TRBV9 and TRBJ1-2; 10 nucleotides line up with TRBD1. The CDR3 has 16 amino acids. Per the germline V gene, CDR1 is SGDLS and CDR2 is YYNGEE. V gave up 3 bases and J gave up 7 bases; unmatched junction bases: 12. The CDR3 loop is CASSARSGDRGAGYTF. The CDR3 DNA reads as TGTGCCAGCAGCGCCCGTAGTGGGGACAGGGGTGCTGGCTACACCTTC.

This clone was detected a few times. The chain combines TRBV10-3 with TRBJ2-7, with D possibly being TRBD1 (7 bases). The germline V gene has CDR1 ENHRY and CDR2 SYGVKD. V lost 5 bases to trimming and J lost 1 base, with 15 bases between them. CDR3 length: 15 residues. This CDR3 is CAISRQGGRSYEQYF. The CDR3 bases are TGTGCCATCAGTAGGCAGGGGGGAAGGTCCTACGAGCAGTACTTC.

This chain joins TRBV2 and TRBJ2-2; 8 nucleotides line up with TRBD1. The ends lost 4 bases at V and 10 bases at J; junction bases unmatched: 5. The germline V gene encodes CDR1 SNHLY and CDR2 FYNNEI. There are 13 residues in the CDR3. The CDR3 region has the DNA TGTGCCAGCAGTGGGCAGGGGGCCGTGGAGCTGTTTTTT. Protein product: CASSGQGAVELFF.

The chain couples TRBV29-1 to TRBJ2-4; TRBD1 matches at 7 bases. V lost 0 bases to trimming and J lost 0 bases; unmatched junction nucleotides: 8. Germline CDR1 SQVTM, CDR2 ANQGSEA. The CDR3 has 17 residues. CDR3 coding DNA: TGCAGCGTTGAAGATCGACGACAGGGAAAAGCCAAAAACATTCAGTACTTC. Its protein product is CSVEDRRQGKAKNIQYF.

This clone has a single count. The genes are TRBV4-1 and TRBJ2-7; 10 bases agree with TRBD2. The CDR3 contains 15 residues. Trimming removed 4 bases from V and 4 bases from J; junction bases left unmatched: 7. The germline V gene has CDR1 MGHRA and CDR2 YSYEKL. The DNA for the CDR3 is TGCGCCAGCAGCCCCCGCGCTAGCGGGGGTTACGAGCAGTACTTC. Translated, it gives CASSPRASGGYEQYF.

There are a few counts of this clone. The chain joins TRBV20-1 to TRBJ1-2, with D uncertain. Deletions cut 6 bases from V and 8 bases from J, with 13 bases between. Germline V CDR1 and CDR2: DFQATT, SNEGSKA (reference sequence). CDR3 size: 11 residues. CDR3 region: CSASGTSGYTF. The CDR3, as DNA: TGCAGTGCCAGCGGAACCTCCGGCTACACCTTC.

The V gene is TRBV6-5, the J gene TRBJ1-6, with TRBD1 matching over 8 bases. The CDR3 has 14 amino acids. CDR1 and CDR2 from the germline V gene are MNHEY and SVGAGI. Unmatched junction bases numbered 6, after V lost 6 bases and J lost 8 bases. CDR3 in amino acids: CASRVQGVDSPLHF. Written as DNA, the CDR3 is TGTGCCAGCAGGGTACAGGGGGTCGATTCACCCCTCCACTTT.

The V and J genes are TRBV7-2 and TRBJ2-5, with a weak D call TRBD2 (7 bases). The CDR3 totals 15 residues. The V and J ends lost 4 bases and 5 bases respectively, with 17 bases between them. Germline V gene sequence: CDR1 SGHTA, CDR2 FQGNSA. The chain's CDR3 is CASSSPRGGAETQYF. CDR3 nucleotides: TGTGCCAGCAGCTCCCCACGTGGGGGGGCCGAGACCCAGTACTTC.

The chain carries TRBV27 and TRBJ2-1; D is possibly TRBD2 (6 bases). Trimming removed 2 bases at V and 9 bases at J, with 14 bases between. Germline V gives CDR1 MNHEY, CDR2 SMNVEV (reference sequence). This CDR3 has 14 amino acids. CDR3 in DNA: TGTGCCAGCAGTTTAGGGACTCCGCGAGGTGAGCAGTTCTTC. Protein: CASSLGTPRGEQFF.

The rearrangement uses TRBV3-1 (or the pseudogene TRBV3-2) and TRBJ2-4; 10 bases align to TRBD1. Germline V CDR1 and CDR2: LGHDT, YNNKEL (reference sequence). Trimming took 6 bases from V and 4 from J; bases not matched to a gene: 0. This CDR3 comprises 13 residues. CDR3 region: CASRDRGKNIQYF. For the CDR3, the DNA is TGTGCCAGCAGGGACAGGGGGAAAAACATTCAGTACTTC.

This clone showed up just once. The chain has TRBV7-8 and TRBJ2-5, with 12 bases that match TRBD2. The CDR3 contains 16 residues. CDR1 SGHVS and CDR2 FQNEAQ come from the germline V gene. The J segment lost 2 bases and the V segment lost 4 bases, leaving 5 bases of the junction unmatched. The CDR3 nucleotides are TGTGCCAGCAGCTCCAGACTAGCGGGGGAACAAGAGACCCAGTACTTC. It codes for CASSSRLAGEQETQYF.

V and J are TRBV28 and TRBJ1-1; D is undetermined. The CDR3 loop spans 11 amino acids. Germline assignment: CDR1 MDHEN and CDR2 SYDVKM. The V and J ends lost 5 bases and 10 bases respectively, with 11 bases between them. The CDR3, as DNA: TGTGCCAGCAGTCCCCGGGTTGGAGCTTTCTTT. This sequence encodes CASSPRVGAFF.

V and J are TRBV25-1 and TRBJ1-5; 8 bases match TRBD1. The V gene end was trimmed by 7 bases and the J gene end by 3 bases; junction bases not matched to a gene: 2. Germline V CDR1 and CDR2: MGHDK, SYGVNS. The CDR3 extends over 13 amino acids. CDR3: CASTTGVNQPQHF. The CDR3 nucleotides are TGTGCCAGCACGACAGGGGTCAATCAGCCCCAGCATTTT.

The V and J genes are TRBV3-1 (or the pseudogene TRBV3-2) and TRBJ2-3, with 8 bases matching TRBD2. CDR3 length: 14 residues. Germline CDR1 reads LGHDT; CDR2 reads YNNKEL (reference sequence). Trimming took 4 bases from V and 2 from J; bases not matched to a gene: 2. CDR3 loop: CASSLGLATDTQYF. CDR3 in DNA: TGTGCCAGCAGCCTAGGACTAGCCACAGATACGCAGTATTTT.

The genes are TRBV4-1 and TRBJ1-3; D gene ambiguous. Germline-derived CDR1 and CDR2 are MGHRA and YSYEKL. V dropped 2 bases and J dropped 0 bases, with 11 bases sitting between them. The CDR3 sequence is 16 residues long. The CDR3 bases are TGCGCCAGCAGCCAAACTTTTCGGTACTCTGGAAACACCATATATTTT. Its protein product is CASSQTFRYSGNTIYF.

The J gene is TRBJ2-1, the V gene TRBV10-1; D possibly corresponds to TRBD1 (5 bases). Per the germline V gene, CDR1 is WNHNN and CDR2 is SYGVQD (reference sequence). CDR3 length equals 15 residues. V was shortened by 2 bases and J by 8 bases, with 16 bases between the two germline ends. This CDR3 reads CASSELDTGRDEQFF. The CDR3 bases are TGCGCCAGCAGTGAGCTGGACACCGGTAGGGATGAGCAGTTCTTC.

The chain couples TRBV6-5 to TRBJ1-2, with 10 bases that match TRBD1. Germline V CDR1 and CDR2: MNHEY, SVGAGI. J lost 2 bases, V lost 7 bases, and 4 bases had no gene match. This CDR3 spans 14 amino acids. In DNA form, the CDR3 reads TGTGCCAGCACCTCGACAGGGGGCAACTATGGCTACACCTTC. It specifies CASTSTGGNYGYTF.

V is TRBV19 and J is TRBJ1-1; possibly TRBD1 for D (5 bases). The CDR3 sequence is 13 residues long. Trimming pared 8 bases from V and 2 bases from J, leaving 12 bases between. Germline values: CDR1 LNHDA, CDR2 SQIVND (reference sequence). The CDR3 spells CASGETANTEAFF. CDR3 in DNA: TGTGCCAGTGGAGAGACAGCTAACACTGAAGCTTTCTTT.

The chain uses TRBV6-1 and TRBJ1-5; no clear D gene. This CDR3 contains 13 residues. The ends were cut back, 2 bases at V and 8 bases at J, with 10 bases in the middle. CDR1 is MNHNS, CDR2 SASEGT, per germline. As DNA, the CDR3 is TGTGCCAGCAGTGAAAACGGGAGGGAGCCCCAGCATTTT. Translation: CASSENGREPQHF.

The CDR3 DNA reads TGTGCCACCGGAACCGGGACAGGGACCCACGAGCAGTACTTC. Translated: CATGTGTGTHEQYF. The chain recombines TRBV24-1 with TRBJ2-7; 9 nucleotides agree with TRBD1. The CDR3 spans 14 residues. Germline CDR1 and CDR2: KGHDR and SFDVKD. Trimming at V came to 9 bases and at J to 5 bases, leaving 10 bases not matched to a gene.

The chain combines TRBV25-1 with TRBJ1-4; 9 bases are a match to TRBD1. The germline gives CDR1 MGHDK, CDR2 SYGVNS. The CDR3 loop spans 16 amino acids. V lost 6 bases, J lost 8 bases, and 13 bases stayed unmatched. CDR3 residues: CASRRTSGTGTEKLFF. CDR3 sequence (DNA): TGTGCCAGCAGAAGGACCTCCGGGACAGGGACGGAAAAACTGTTTTTT.